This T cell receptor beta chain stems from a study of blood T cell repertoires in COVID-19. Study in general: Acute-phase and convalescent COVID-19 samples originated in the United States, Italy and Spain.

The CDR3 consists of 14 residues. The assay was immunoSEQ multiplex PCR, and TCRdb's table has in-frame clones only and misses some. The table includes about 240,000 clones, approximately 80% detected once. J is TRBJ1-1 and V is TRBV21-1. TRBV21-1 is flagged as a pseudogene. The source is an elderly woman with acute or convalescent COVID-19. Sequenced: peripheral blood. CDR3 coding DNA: TGTGCCAGCAGGAGGAGTGGAGGGAACACTGAAGCTTTCTTT. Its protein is CASRRSGGNTEAFF.